This TCR beta chain was sequenced in a study of PD-1 blockade in classical Hodgkin lymphoma. Time point in this sample: newly diagnosed, previously untreated cHL patient sample. Comparison used PBMCs from newly diagnosed, untreated classical Hodgkin lymphoma. Data came from immunoSEQ multiplex PCR; TCRdb stores just in-frame clones and leaves some out. The profile covers more than 20,000 clones, with roughly 94% appearing a single time and 4.5% to 6.5% taken by the ten largest. V shed 5 bases and J shed 6 bases, with 11 bases lying between them. The CDR3 length is 13 residues. Germline V CDR1 and CDR2: SGHTA, FQGNSA.

The specimen sequenced was peripheral blood mononuclear cells (PBMCs). The chain joins TRBV7-2 to TRBJ2-1; no reliable D call. This TCR derives from a human donor with classical Hodgkin lymphoma. CDR3 sequence: CASSRPLINEQFF. The CDR3 region has the DNA TGTGCCAGCAGCCGTCCTCTTATCAATGAGCAGTTCTTC.